Given below is one T cell receptor beta chain in context. This clone's antigen is unknown. No base quality information exists; no much larger clone differs at one position. Compared with germline, V lacks 2 bases and J lacks 7 bases; bases without a gene match: 8. The germline V gene (reference sequence) gives CDR1 as SEHNR and CDR2 as FQNEAQ. There are 16 amino acids in the CDR3, from cysteine to phenylalanine inclusive. Only the CDR3 DNA stays, 48 bases, in frame from base 1. This sample is part of a study of cytomegalovirus exposure and HLA in healthy donors (dated by TCRdb to about 2017). Regarding the research as a whole: According to an earlier analysis of a few hundred of the donors, about 179 million T cells yielded 90 million to 140 million unique TCR beta sequences and about 280 Gb of sequence data. An early release covering roughly 600 HLA-typed donors comprised roughly 300 gigabases of sequencing data and 85 million or so unique TCR sequences. Among the roughly 430 genotyped donors, under 90% belonged to the genetic ancestry cluster associated with self-reported Caucasian donors. The study aimed to test whether signatures of past pathogen exposure could be identified by cataloging public T cell receptors. The study used immunosequencing to profile the T cell repertoires of more than 650 subjects and linked those repertoires to cytomegalovirus serostatus. Besides the first cohort of roughly 660 subjects, a separate validation cohort made up of 120 or so different subjects was used. To predict cytomegalovirus infection status, the study brought together high-throughput TCR immunosequencing, statistical association of individual TCRs with disease status, and machine learning. To study patterns of TCR occurrence, a later analysis re-analyzed previously published TCR beta repertoires from 650 to 750 donors and added high-resolution HLA genotyping. In the later analysis, no new phenotypic data were used to find candidate immune exposures; instead, reliance was placed on TCR beta sequences and their occurrence across donors. An earlier analysis of roughly 580 of the donors used high-throughput TCR beta sequencing to judge whether each TCR beta V gene segment behaved as functional or pseudogenic. Donor age, sex, ethnicity and CMV serostatus were collected together with the repertoire data. A later genetic analysis took genome-wide SNP genotypes for 398 of the 666 donors and used that subset as a discovery cohort. All discovery cohort repertoires had been generated using a single sequencing platform. HLA typing included class I and class II loci at four-digit resolution. The number of typed donors differed by locus: about 620-630 for A, B, C, DRB1 and DQB1; roughly 510 for DQA1; 606 for DPA1; and some 450 for DPB1. Roughly 5 DR-DQ haplotypes were handled as single units for association and clustering because linkage in the cohort was strong. On average, approximately 250,000 unique TCR beta nucleotide sequences were sequenced per donor among 300 to 500 genotyped donors of the cohort, with roughly 18% of those sequences being non-productive.

The library was prepared using the immunoSEQ multiplex PCR assay. A mixture of 60 forward primers for TCR Vbeta segments and 13 reverse primers for TCR Jbeta segments was used in the multiplex PCR. A multiplex PCR assay on genomic DNA amplified the CDR3 region of rearranged TCR beta genes. Amplified TCR beta libraries were sequenced as 87-base-pair reads on the Illumina HiSeq System. In the original analysis: In a later analysis, around 80 million unique TCR beta chains were counted across the 690 or so repertoires, and about 9.9 million of these chains were shared by at least two donors. Raw reads were error-corrected and collapsed into unique sequences with a nearest-neighbor algorithm that merged closely related sequences to remove PCR and sequencing errors. To assign V, D and J gene segments, CDR3 sequences were aligned to IMGT reference sequences. For a sequence to be retained, a match of at least six nucleotides to both a V gene segment and a J gene segment was required. Rearrangements were called productive when the CDR3 lacked stop codons and stayed in frame with V and J; all others were non-productive. CDR3 was defined by IMGT convention, running from the second conserved V-encoded cysteine to the conserved J-encoded phenylalanine. The earlier analysis of 550 to 650 of the donors excluded any sequence lacking an unambiguous match to a single V gene segment. An earlier analysis of about 600 of the donors called V segments functional above 56.7% productive rearrangements and segregating when the between-donor standard deviation exceeded 5%. A statistical classification framework was built to diagnose cytomegalovirus status from the catalog of TCR beta chain sequences. In a later analysis, TCR nucleotide sequences were compared against IMGT/GENE-DB human TR gene sequences so that V and J genes could be assigned. In a later analysis, CDR3 sequences and most-parsimonious VDJ recombination scenarios were assigned using the TCRdist pipeline. In a later analysis, each TCR beta chain was defined by its CDR3 amino acid sequence together with its V-gene family, and reads without a unique V-gene family were excluded. As a way to deal with suspected cross-contamination and a sequencing artifact, a later analysis dropped over 550 nucleotide sequences that were highly shared and had low generation probability. For each public chain, a later analysis derived a clonal expansion index from normalized ranks of inferred template counts within each repertoire. Generation probabilities in a later analysis came from a VDJ recombination model fitted to out-of-frame rearrangements, and those results were checked against IGoR. In a later analysis, hypergeometric tests were used to score TCR-TCR, TCR-HLA and TCR-CMV co-occurrence, with a repertoire-size bias correction applied to TCR pairs. A later analysis estimated false discovery rates by permuting HLA or CMV assignments 20 times. In a later analysis, co-occurring TCRs were grouped using DBSCAN, with TCRdist sequence similarity added in when clustering inside HLA-allele-positive subsets. Repertoires with fewer than 30,000 or more than 120,000 public chains, plus five repertoires with anomalous nucleotide sharing, were excluded from co-occurrence clustering. The table comes from immuneACCESS by way of TCRdb, which keeps in-frame sequences with V and J called. Part of the clones is missing from these tables; in studies checked, under half for an unresolved V gene and the rest for unknown reasons. V, J and clone size are taken as reported in that table, and D and trimming were inferred from the DNA itself. The sample table holds about 140,000 clones, of which almost 85% were seen once. The ten largest make up approximately 9.7% of the sample.

The paper as a whole reports these results and caveats: In a later analysis, the rate of TCR association differed among HLA loci, with DRB1 alleles having the most associated TCRs and HLA-C alleles having the fewest. The sequencing pipeline was judged likely to have produced a cluster of highly shared sequence variants as a technical artifact. Broadly in line with IMGT annotations, most TCR beta V segments showed up in productive rearrangements about 87% or about 30% of the time in an earlier analysis of approximately 640 of the donors. According to a later analysis, most CMV-associated TCR beta chains appeared to be HLA-restricted, and the HLA associations seemed to be driven largely by CMV exposure. CMV serostatus was the only immune exposure information available for the cohort. In a later analysis, HLA-associated TCR beta chains showed more clonal expansion and lower generation probabilities than non-associated chains that were equally common. Because counts were too low, some 17 rarely observed V segments, including chromosome 9 orphons, were left out of the earlier analysis of a few hundred of the donors. Correlated functional status among segregating V segments might reflect linkage disequilibrium, but an unknown experimental factor could not be ruled out. It was suggested by the authors that the approach could potentially be generalized to other disease states and immunological phenotypes. In this cohort, only TCR beta chains were sequenced, and detectable features were limited by the absence of alpha or paired-chain data. The classifier was reported to diagnose cytomegalovirus status with high specificity and sensitivity in both the original cohort and the validation cohort. When HLA alleles, especially DR and DQ, strongly co-occurred, TCR associations were difficult to assign to individual alleles. According to a later genetic analysis, donors in an Asian-associated ancestry cluster had fewer N-insertions in productive TCRs than the approximately 630-donor mean. A later analysis reported that several top co-occurrence clusters appeared linked to parvovirus B19, influenza, CMV and Epstein-Barr virus. Roughly uniform sequencing depth across donors was assumed in presence/absence analyses, although this assumption may not hold. Some IMGT-functional V segments, including TRBV6-2 and TRBV6-3, could not be distinguished by the 87-base-pair reads and were therefore excluded. Because HLA typing was unavailable for some donors at each locus, only the typed subset was used in association tests. A further reported finding was that TCR beta sequences accurately predicted the HLA-A and HLA-B alleles for most subjects in the first cohort. A few of the identified cytomegalovirus-associated TCR beta chains were confirmed in vitro to be specific for cytomegalovirus antigens. The study listed 150 to 200 TCR beta chains as associated with cytomegalovirus. In a later analysis, 15,000 to 20,000 TCR beta sequences were associated with specific HLA alleles at a false discovery rate of 0.05. A later genetic analysis associated a missense DCLRE1C variant with V-gene and J-gene trimming of TCR beta chains, and an independent cohort replicated the association. Across donors, most TCR sequences were observed very rarely, whereas some public TCRs were present in many individuals.

In total, approximately 610 healthy bone marrow donors made up the cohort. Cohort members were all nominally healthy when sampled, although unrecorded immune exposures were likely present. The donor tested CMV seropositive, placing the donor among the 290 or so seropositive members of the cohort. Each donor provided a peripheral blood sample, and peripheral blood mononuclear cells were used for TCR beta sequencing. Genomic DNA extraction from the blood cell samples was performed with the Qiagen DNeasy Blood Extraction Kit. The TCR originated in a woman aged 60-70 years in good health and CMV-seropositive. Sequencing was performed on PBMCs. Recombination connected TRBV7-9 to TRBJ2-1, with 10 bases matching TRBD2. For the CDR3, the sequence is CASSLSPSGSGNEQFF. The DNA reads TGTGCCAGCAGCTTATCCCCTAGCGGGAGTGGGAATGAGCAGTTCTTC.